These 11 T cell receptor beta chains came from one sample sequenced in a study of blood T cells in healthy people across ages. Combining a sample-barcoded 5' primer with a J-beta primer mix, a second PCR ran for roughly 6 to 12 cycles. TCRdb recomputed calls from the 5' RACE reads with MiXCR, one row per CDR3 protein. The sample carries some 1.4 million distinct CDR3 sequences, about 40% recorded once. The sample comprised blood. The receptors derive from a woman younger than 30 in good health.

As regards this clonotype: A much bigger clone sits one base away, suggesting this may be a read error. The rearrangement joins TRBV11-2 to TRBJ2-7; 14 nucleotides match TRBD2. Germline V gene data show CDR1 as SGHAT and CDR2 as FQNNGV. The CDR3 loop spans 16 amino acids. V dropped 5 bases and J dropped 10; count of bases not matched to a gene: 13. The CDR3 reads CASSPQRLAGGEAQYF. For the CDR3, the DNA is TGTGCCAGCAGCCCTCAGCGACTAGCGGGAGGGGAGGCCCAGTACTTC.

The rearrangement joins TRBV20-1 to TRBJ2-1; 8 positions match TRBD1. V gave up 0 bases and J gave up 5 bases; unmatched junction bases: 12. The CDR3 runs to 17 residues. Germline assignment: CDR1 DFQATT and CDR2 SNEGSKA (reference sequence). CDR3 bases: TGCAGTGCTAGAGATGAGACAGGGGTTTCGGGGCACAATGAGCAGTTCTTC. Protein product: CSARDETGVSGHNEQFF.

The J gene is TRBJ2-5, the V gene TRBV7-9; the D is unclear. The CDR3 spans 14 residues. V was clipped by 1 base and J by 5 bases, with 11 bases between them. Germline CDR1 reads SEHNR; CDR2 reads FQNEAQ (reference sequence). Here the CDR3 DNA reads TGTGCCAGCAGCTTAGTTTTATTTATGGAGACCCAGTACTTC. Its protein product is CASSLVLFMETQYF.

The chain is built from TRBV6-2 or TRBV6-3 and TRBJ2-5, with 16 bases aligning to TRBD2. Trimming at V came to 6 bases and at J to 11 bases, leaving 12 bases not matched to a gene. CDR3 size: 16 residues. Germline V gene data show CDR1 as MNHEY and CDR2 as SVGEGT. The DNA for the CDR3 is TGTGCCAGCAGCCCCGGGACTAGCGGGAGGGCCAGAGAGCAGTACTTC. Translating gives CASSPGTSGRAREQYF.

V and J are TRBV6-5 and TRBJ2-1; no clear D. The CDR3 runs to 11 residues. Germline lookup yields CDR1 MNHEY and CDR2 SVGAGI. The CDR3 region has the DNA TGTGTCACCTCCTGGGGCAATGAGCAGTTCTTC. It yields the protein CVTSWGNEQFF.

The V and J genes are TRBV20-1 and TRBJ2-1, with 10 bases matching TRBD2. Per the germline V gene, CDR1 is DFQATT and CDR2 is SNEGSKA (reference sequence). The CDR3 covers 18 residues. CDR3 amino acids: CRVARSGGAPVPYNEQFF. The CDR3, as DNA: TGCAGGGTTGCGAGGAGCGGGGGGGCCCCCGTCCCCTACAATGAGCAGTTCTTC.

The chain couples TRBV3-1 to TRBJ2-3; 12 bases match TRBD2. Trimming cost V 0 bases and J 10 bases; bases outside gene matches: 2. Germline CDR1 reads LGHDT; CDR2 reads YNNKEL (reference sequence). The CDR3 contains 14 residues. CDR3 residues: CASSQELAGGAQYF. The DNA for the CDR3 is TGTGCCAGCAGCCAAGAACTAGCGGGGGGCGCGCAGTATTTT.

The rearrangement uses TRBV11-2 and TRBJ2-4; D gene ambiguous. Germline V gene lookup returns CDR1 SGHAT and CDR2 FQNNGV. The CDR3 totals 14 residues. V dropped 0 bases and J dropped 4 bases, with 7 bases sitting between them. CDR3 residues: CASSLDYGKNIQYF. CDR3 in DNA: TGTGCCAGCAGCTTAGATTATGGTAAAAACATTCAGTACTTC.

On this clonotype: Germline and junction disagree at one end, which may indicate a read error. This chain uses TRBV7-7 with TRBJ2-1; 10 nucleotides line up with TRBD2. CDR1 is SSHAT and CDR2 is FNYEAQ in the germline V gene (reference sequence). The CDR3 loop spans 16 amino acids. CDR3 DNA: TGTGCTAGCAGCTCCGCTAAGCGGGGGGGCCGCAATGAGCAGTTCTTC. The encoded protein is CASSSAKRGGRNEQFF.

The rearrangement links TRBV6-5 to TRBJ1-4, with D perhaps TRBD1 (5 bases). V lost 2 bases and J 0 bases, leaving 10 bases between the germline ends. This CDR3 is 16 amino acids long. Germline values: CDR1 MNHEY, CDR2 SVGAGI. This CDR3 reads CASSYTRGATNEKLFF. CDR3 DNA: TGTGCCAGCAGTTACACAAGAGGGGCAACTAATGAAAAACTGTTTTTT.

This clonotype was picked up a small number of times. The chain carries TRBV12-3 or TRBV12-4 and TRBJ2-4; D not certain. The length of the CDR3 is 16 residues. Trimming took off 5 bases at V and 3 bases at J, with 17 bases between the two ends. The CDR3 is CASSGHYRSVKNIQYF. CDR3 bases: TGTGCCAGCAGTGGCCACTACCGGTCCGTCAAAAACATTCAGTACTTC.